What follows are 21 T cell receptor beta chains derived from one specimen sequenced in a study of shared clonotypes between healthy human individuals. Naive CD8 cells comprised CD45RO-negative, CCR7-positively selected cells, excluding terminally differentiated effector memory CD45RA+ cells. The method was immunoSEQ multiplex PCR; TCRdb's version includes in-frame clones alone and lacks a portion of them. The sample carries over 2 million clones, over 85% recorded once. The specimen sequenced was naive CD8+ T cells sorted from blood. The receptors stem from a man between 18 and 35 years old in good health.

There are a few counts of this clone. The rearrangement uses TRBV5-1 and TRBJ1-1; D is uncertain. The germline V gene encodes CDR1 SGHRS and CDR2 YFSETQ. There are 15 residues in the CDR3. The V and J ends lost 0 bases and 5 bases respectively, with 14 bases between them. The DNA of the CDR3 is TGCGCCAGCAGCTTGGGAGAACTCTGGAGGACTGAAGCTTTCTTT. Translation gives CASSLGELWRTEAFF.

The V call is TRBV4-1, the J call TRBJ2-1, with 7 bases that match TRBD1. The junction had 3 bases not matched to a gene; V was cut back by 3 bases and J by 4 bases. The germline gives CDR1 MGHRA, CDR2 YSYEKL. The CDR3 sequence is 14 residues long. CDR3 residues: CASSHGQVYNEQFF. The CDR3 nucleotides read TGCGCCAGCAGCCATGGACAGGTTTACAATGAGCAGTTCTTC.

The chain carries TRBV5-4 and TRBJ1-6; 7 bases match TRBD1. CDR3 size: 15 residues. Germline lookup yields CDR1 SGHNT and CDR2 YYREEE (reference sequence). V trimming: 4 bases; J trimming: 5 bases; junction bases outside the gene matches: 6. CDR3: CASSHGTDNNSPLHF. The CDR3, as DNA: TGTGCCAGCAGCCACGGGACAGACAATAATTCACCCCTCCACTTT.

This clone was seen a single time. The chain recombines TRBV7-9 with TRBJ1-3; the match to TRBD1 covers 7 bases. CDR1 is SEHNR, CDR2 FQNEAQ, per germline (reference sequence). There are 19 residues in the CDR3. The junction had 17 bases not matched to a gene; V was cut back by 3 bases and J by 3 bases. The CDR3 nucleotides are TGTGCCAGCAGCTTGAGAGGGGACAGCCTCCTTTTCCTTGGAAACACCATATATTTT. Encoded protein: CASSLRGDSLLFLGNTIYF.

The chain couples TRBV28 to TRBJ2-7, with D maybe TRBD2 (6 bases). V dropped 1 base and J dropped 6 bases, with 10 bases sitting between them. Germline V gene lookup returns CDR1 MDHEN and CDR2 SYDVKM. The CDR3 has 13 residues. The CDR3 DNA sequence: TGTGCCAGCAGTTTATTTTCCGGGAGCGAGCAGTACTTC. Translated: CASSLFSGSEQYF.

This clone has a single count. The genes are TRBV6-5 and TRBJ2-2; D is possibly TRBD2 (6 bases). This CDR3 is built from 13 residues. V lost 5 bases to trimming and J lost 6 bases, with 10 bases between them. The V gene's germline CDR1 is MNHEY and CDR2 SVGAGI. The CDR3 region has the DNA TGTGCCAGCAGTCCCGGGACTCCCGGGGAGCTGTTTTTT. Its protein product is CASSPGTPGELFF.

The chain links TRBV10-2 to TRBJ1-1, with a weak D call TRBD1 (6 bases). Trimming stripped 3 bases from V and 1 base from J, with 9 bases between. The CDR3 spans 14 residues. Germline CDR1 WSHSY, CDR2 SAAADI. CDR3 region: CASSEDRQNTEAFF. In nucleotides, the CDR3 is TGCGCCAGCAGTGAAGACAGGCAGAACACTGAAGCTTTCTTT.

For this clone: Other DNA sequences from this sample encode an identical CDR3 as well. This chain links TRBV27 with TRBJ2-1; D remains ambiguous. Trimming shortened V by 2 bases and J by 1 base, and 9 bases separated the two germline ends. Per germline, CDR1 MNHEY and CDR2 SMNVEV (reference sequence). This CDR3 has 15 residues. CDR3 sequence (DNA): TGTGCCAGCAGTTTAACACGTCCGTCCTACAATGAGCAGTTCTTC. Its protein product is CASSLTRPSYNEQFF.

The chain has TRBV13 and TRBJ2-7; 8 nucleotides line up with TRBD2. CDR1 is PRHDT, CDR2 FYEKMQ, per germline (reference sequence). This CDR3 spans 13 amino acids. The junction had 2 bases not matched to a gene; V was cut back by 5 bases and J by 2 bases. CDR3 coding DNA: TGTGCCAGCAGCAGTAGCGGGGCCTACGAGCAGTACTTC. Protein product: CASSSSGAYEQYF.

As DNA, the CDR3 is TGTGCCAGCTGGGTGGGGACTAGCAACACCGGGGAGCTGTTTTTT. Translated, it gives CASWVGTSNTGELFF. V usage is TRBV6-5 and J usage is TRBJ2-2; TRBD2 matches 9 bases. The V gene end was trimmed by 8 bases and the J gene end by 2 bases; junction bases not matched to a gene: 6. This CDR3 has 15 amino acids. Germline V CDR1 and CDR2: MNHEY, SVGAGI.

V and J are TRBV6-1 and TRBJ2-7, with 9 bases identical to TRBD2. CDR1 is MNHNS and CDR2 is SASEGT in the germline V gene. This CDR3 has 15 residues. After removal of 6 bases from V and 7 bases from J, the junction contained 13 bases not matched to a gene. CDR3 protein: CASRGAGGQLGEQYF. CDR3 sequence (DNA): TGTGCCAGCAGAGGCGCGGGGGGGCAGCTAGGGGAGCAGTACTTC.

The chain is built from TRBV25-1 and TRBJ2-7, with D possibly being TRBD2 (6 bases). The CDR3 loop spans 15 amino acids. Trimming took 8 bases from V and 2 from J, leaving 19 bases between them. Germline V gene lookup returns CDR1 MGHDK and CDR2 SYGVNS. The CDR3 DNA is TGTGCCAGCGAGGGAGTAAGGGACTCTACCTACGAGCAGTACTTC. Its translation is CASEGVRDSTYEQYF.

V gene TRBV29-1 combines with J gene TRBJ2-3; 12 bases align to TRBD1. CDR1 and CDR2 (germline): SQVTM, ANQGSEA. Unmatched junction bases numbered 2, after V lost 3 bases and J lost 1 base. The CDR3 is 15 amino acids. CDR3 sequence (DNA): TGCAGCGTTGAGGGGACAGGGGGCGGCACAGATACGCAGTATTTT. Translation gives CSVEGTGGGTDTQYF.

This sequence joins TRBV5-1 and TRBJ1-4; 8 nucleotides match TRBD1. The germline gives CDR1 SGHRS, CDR2 YFSETQ. Trimming removed 2 bases from V and 8 bases from J; junction bases left unmatched: 5. The CDR3 runs 14 residues. CDR3 in amino acids: CASSFRGPEEKLFF. The CDR3, as DNA: TGCGCCAGCAGCTTCAGGGGGCCAGAAGAAAAACTGTTTTTT.

The chain employs TRBV2 and TRBJ2-7, with 8 bases aligning to TRBD1. V lost 3 bases, J lost 1 base, and 8 bases stayed unmatched. The length of the CDR3 is 16 residues. The germline CDR1 and CDR2 sequences are SNHLY and FYNNEI. CDR3 region: CASSDSWTGSSYEQYF. CDR3 nucleotides: TGTGCCAGCAGTGATTCTTGGACAGGGTCTTCCTACGAGCAGTACTTC.

The chain links TRBV6-5 to TRBJ2-5; TRBD1 matches at 8 bases. CDR1 is MNHEY, CDR2 SVGAGI, per germline. The ends lost 5 bases at V and 1 base at J; junction bases unmatched: 6. The CDR3 sequence is 15 residues long. CDR3 protein: CASSATGAVQETQYF. The CDR3, as DNA: TGTGCCAGCAGTGCGACAGGGGCGGTCCAAGAGACCCAGTACTTC.

The chain is built from TRBV13 and TRBJ2-7; the match to TRBD2 covers 10 bases. The V gene end was trimmed by 5 bases and the J gene end by 1 base; junction bases not matched to a gene: 8. Germline V gene data show CDR1 as PRHDT and CDR2 as FYEKMQ (reference sequence). The CDR3 has 16 amino acids. The CDR3 DNA reads TGTGCCAGCAGCCTTAGTAGCGGGGGGACTTCCTACGAGCAGTACTTC. It codes for CASSLSSGGTSYEQYF.

The rearrangement links TRBV19 to TRBJ1-1; unclear D gene. Trimming pared 4 bases from V and 0 bases from J, leaving 12 bases between. CDR3 length: 15 amino acids. From germline, CDR1 is LNHDA and CDR2 SQIVND (reference sequence). Written as DNA, the CDR3 is TGTGCCAGTAGTAACCCCGGACTGATGAACACTGAAGCTTTCTTT. This sequence encodes CASSNPGLMNTEAFF.

The V and J genes are TRBV6-6 and TRBJ2-5; D may match TRBD1 or TRBD2 (5 bases each). CDR3 size: 16 residues. The germline gives CDR1 MNHNY, CDR2 SVGAGI (reference sequence). The ends were cut back, 0 bases at V and 5 bases at J, with 16 bases in the middle. The CDR3 nucleotides are TGTGCCAGCAGTTACTCAAGTGGGAGAGGGGCGGAGACCCAGTACTTC. Translated: CASSYSSGRGAETQYF.

V gene TRBV28 combines with J gene TRBJ2-7; D is uncertain. The CDR3 runs 12 residues. V lost 1 base and J 6 bases, leaving 7 bases between the germline ends. CDR1 is MDHEN, CDR2 SYDVKM, per germline. The CDR3 nucleotides are TGTGCCAGCAGTTTATACGAGTCCGAGCAGTACTTC. Translated, it gives CASSLYESEQYF.

This clone occurred once. V usage is TRBV2 and J usage is TRBJ1-4, with D perhaps TRBD1 (5 bases). The CDR3 contains 14 residues. V dropped 6 bases and J dropped 8 bases, with 16 bases sitting between them. The germline V gene has CDR1 SNHLY and CDR2 FYNNEI. CDR3 sequence (DNA): TGTGCCAGCAGGCTGGGGCAGGGAGGGGAAAAACTGTTTTTT. Encoded protein: CASRLGQGGEKLFF.